This TCR beta chain was recovered during a study of graft-versus-host responses after intestinal transplantation (dated by TCRdb to about 2021). A note on the overall study: Recipients received multivisceral, liver-intestinal, or isolated intestinal transplants. Bulk TCR-beta CDR3 sequencing was used to track graft-versus-host and host-versus-graft alloreactive T cell clones in the graft, circulation and bone marrow after intestinal transplantation. A peak of at least 4% donor T cells among recipient peripheral blood mononuclear cells was the definition used for donor T cell macrochimerism. Anti-thymocyte globulin induction was given to all recipients, followed by maintenance tacrolimus and steroids for about 3 years. The cohort enrolled under 30 intestinal transplant recipients, one of whom was a retransplant, and 3 patients without pretransplant specimens were excluded. Alloreactive clones were identified by sequencing pre-transplant mixed lymphocyte reaction products and comparing them with unstimulated pre-transplant donor and recipient T cells. Samples from three later patients were sequenced in-house on an Illumina MiSeq with MiXCR processing rather than by the commercial service. What the authors observed across the whole study: Conclusions were limited by the relatively low number and heterogeneity of intestinal transplant patients. GvH clones were found in recipient bone marrow, and some of the GvH clones appeared earlier in ileal mucosa or blood, which is consistent with an intestinal mucosal origin. Early after transplant, peak levels of circulating GvH clones were associated with declines in HvG clones. In patients with donor T cell macrochimerism, the allografts had high GvH to HvG T cell clonal ratios.

Library method: the immunoSEQ multiplex PCR assay. For most patients, genomic DNA was isolated with the Qiagen DNeasy Blood and Tissue Kit and shipped frozen to Adaptive Biotechnologies for TCR sequencing. Adaptive Biotechnologies carried out high-throughput TCR-beta CDR3 sequencing of genomic DNA for most patients. Turning to the authors' computational methods: Adaptive's ImmunoSEQ software was the source of the TCR sequencing data for fewer than 20 patients, while three other patients were processed with MiXCR and VDJtools. To correct CD4 versus CD8 sorting errors, any sequence found in both subsets at a frequency ratio below 5:1 was removed. Because the origin of CDR3 nucleotide sequences shared between donor and recipient could not be assigned, those sequences were removed. To be classed as alloreactive, a clone needed at least 2-fold expansion over unstimulated cells and a minimum CFSE-low frequency of 0.002% (template counts) or 0.001% (read counts). Clones detected in sequenced pre-transplant spleen, lymph node, or MLR CFSE-low populations of the donor or recipient were defined as mappable. The cumulative frequency of alloreactive clones was calculated as a percentage of all sequences, weighted by copy number. TCRdb retrieved this table from immuneACCESS and kept in-frame rearrangements only. Not all clones are present; in checked studies, unresolved V genes account for under half, and no reason is known for the remainder. The V and J calls and clone size are taken from that table; D and trimming were inferred from the DNA. This sample lists roughly 100,000 clones; roughly 93% were detected once. Together, the top ten hold around 1% of the sample.

A note on this clone: No cognate antigen has been identified for it. The input lacks base qualities; no much larger clone sits a single base away.

Relative to germline, V is 4 bases shorter and J is 8 bases shorter, with 18 bases between their ends. Counted from cysteine to phenylalanine, this CDR3 has 15 amino acids. Of all the DNA, just the CDR3 is kept, 45 bases in frame from base 1. CDR1 and CDR2, looked up from the germline V gene, are MNHEY and SVGAGI. Explained via the paper, the time point label denotes: cells obtained before transplantation from donor or recipient. CD3+CD4+ and CD3+CD8+ populations were FACS-sorted from unstimulated pre-transplant donor and recipient cells taken from spleen or lymph nodes. The chain is encoded by TRBV6-5 joined to TRBJ2-1, with an unclear D gene assignment. The specimen was unstimulated CD8+ T cells sorted from spleen or lymph node cells, collected before intestinal transplant. The origin of this receptor is a human donor who received an intestinal transplant. The CDR3 here reads CASSSASPTFYEQFF. The sequenced DNA: TGTGCCAGCAGTTCGGCCAGTCCAACGTTCTATGAGCAGTTCTTC.